This T cell receptor (beta chain) was captured in a study of blood T cell dynamics during melanoma immunotherapy. Every bulk PBMC sample received the same 350 ng of DNA. Sequencing was performed with immunoSEQ multiplex PCR; in TCRdb, only in-frame clones are kept and a portion is missing. The table shows about 5,800 clones, with about 90% occurring only once. CDR1 is SGHRS, CDR2 YFSETQ, per germline. With V trimmed by 4 bases and J by 7 bases, 9 bases remained unmatched. The CDR3 extends over 15 amino acids. As to this clone: Its specificity is not known.

Time point defined: pre-treatment baseline. Whole-study results and caveats: Unlike progressors, later disease-control patients had W3 repertoires gaining clonality or diversity. Clones driving repertoire changes may be melanoma-specific or general immune activation.

The sequencing here drew on blood, taken from a patient treated with checkpoint blockade. The chain employs TRBV5-1 and TRBJ2-3; TRBD1 agrees at 10 bases. This receptor was identified in a human donor with melanoma. CDR3 region: CASSKETGGLNTQYF. In DNA, the CDR3 is TGCGCCAGCAGCAAGGAGACAGGGGGCTTGAATACGCAGTATTTT.